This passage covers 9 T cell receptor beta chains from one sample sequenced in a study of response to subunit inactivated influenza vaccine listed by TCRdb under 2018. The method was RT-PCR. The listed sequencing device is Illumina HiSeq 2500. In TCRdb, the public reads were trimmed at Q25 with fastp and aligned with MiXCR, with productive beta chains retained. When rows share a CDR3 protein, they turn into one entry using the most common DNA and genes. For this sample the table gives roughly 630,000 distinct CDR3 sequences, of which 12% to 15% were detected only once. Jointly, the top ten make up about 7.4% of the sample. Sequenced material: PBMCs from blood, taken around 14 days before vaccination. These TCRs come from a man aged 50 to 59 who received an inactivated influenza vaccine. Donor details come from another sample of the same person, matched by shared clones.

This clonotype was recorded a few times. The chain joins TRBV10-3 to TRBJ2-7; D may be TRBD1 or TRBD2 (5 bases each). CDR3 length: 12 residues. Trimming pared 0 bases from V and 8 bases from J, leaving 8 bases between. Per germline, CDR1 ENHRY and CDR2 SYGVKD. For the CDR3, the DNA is TGTGCCATCAGTGAGTCCCCGGGACAGCAGTACTTC. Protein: CAISESPGQQYF.

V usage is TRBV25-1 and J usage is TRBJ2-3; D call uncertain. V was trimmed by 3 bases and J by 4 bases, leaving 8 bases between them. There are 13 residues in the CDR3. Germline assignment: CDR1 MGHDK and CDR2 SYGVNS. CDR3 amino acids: CASSDQYADTQYF. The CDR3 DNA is TGTGCCAGCAGTGACCAATACGCAGATACGCAGTATTTT.

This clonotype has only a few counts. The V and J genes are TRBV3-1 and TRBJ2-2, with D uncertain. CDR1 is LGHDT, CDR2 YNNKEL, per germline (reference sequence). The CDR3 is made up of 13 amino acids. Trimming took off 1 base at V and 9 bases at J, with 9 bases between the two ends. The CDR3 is CASSQAGFRELFF. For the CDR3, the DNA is TGTGCCAGCAGCCAAGCTGGGTTTCGGGAGCTGTTTTTT.

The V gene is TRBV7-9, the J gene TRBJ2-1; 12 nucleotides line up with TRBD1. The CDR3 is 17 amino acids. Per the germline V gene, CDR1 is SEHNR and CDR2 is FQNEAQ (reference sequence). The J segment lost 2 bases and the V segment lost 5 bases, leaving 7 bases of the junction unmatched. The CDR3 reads CASSPRGDRGPYNEQFF. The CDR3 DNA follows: TGTGCCAGCAGCCCACGAGGGGACAGGGGGCCCTACAATGAGCAGTTCTTC.

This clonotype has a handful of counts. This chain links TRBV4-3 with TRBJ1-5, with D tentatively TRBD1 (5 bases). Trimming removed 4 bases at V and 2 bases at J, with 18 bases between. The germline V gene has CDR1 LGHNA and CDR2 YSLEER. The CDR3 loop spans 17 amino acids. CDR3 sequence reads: CASSPGKRGDGNQPQHF. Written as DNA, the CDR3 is TGCGCCAGCAGCCCGGGGAAGAGGGGCGACGGCAATCAGCCCCAGCATTTT.

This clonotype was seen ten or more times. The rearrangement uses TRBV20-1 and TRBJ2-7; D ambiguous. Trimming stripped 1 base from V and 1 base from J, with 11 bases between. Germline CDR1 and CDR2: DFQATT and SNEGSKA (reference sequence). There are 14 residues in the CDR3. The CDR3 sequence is CSARGVRQSYEQYF. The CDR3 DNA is TGCAGTGCTAGAGGAGTCAGGCAGTCCTACGAGCAGTACTTC.

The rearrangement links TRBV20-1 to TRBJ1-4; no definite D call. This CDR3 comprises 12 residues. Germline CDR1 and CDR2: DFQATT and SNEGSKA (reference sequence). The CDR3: CSCGRGEEKLFF. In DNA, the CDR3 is TGCAGCTGCGGACGGGGAGAGGAAAAACTGTTTTTT.

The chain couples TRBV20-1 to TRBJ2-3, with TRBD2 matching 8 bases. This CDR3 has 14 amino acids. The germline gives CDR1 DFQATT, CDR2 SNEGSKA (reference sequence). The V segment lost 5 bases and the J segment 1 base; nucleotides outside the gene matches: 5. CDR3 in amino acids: CSAVGRGGTDTQYF. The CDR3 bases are TGCAGTGCTGTAGGGCGGGGGGGCACAGATACGCAGTATTTT.

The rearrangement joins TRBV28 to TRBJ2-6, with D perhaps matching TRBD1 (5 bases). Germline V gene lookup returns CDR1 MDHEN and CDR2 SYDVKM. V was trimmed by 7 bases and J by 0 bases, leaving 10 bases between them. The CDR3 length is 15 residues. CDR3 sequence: CASTVDSSGANVLTF. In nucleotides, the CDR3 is TGTGCCAGCACCGTTGACAGCTCTGGGGCCAACGTCCTGACTTTC.